This entry lists 13 T cell receptor beta chains sequenced from one sample in a study of human T cells and chemical hapten exposure. The time point: pre-sensitization, week 0. Treatment: therapeutic diphenylcyclopropenone sensitization with weekly scalp DPC. Each CDR3 protein is one row after TCRdb ran MiXCR on the RACE reads. Of nearly 110,000 distinct CDR3 sequences in the sample, around 12% were seen once. The source was whole blood, collected in connection with sensitization to the hapten diphenylcyclopropenone (DPC). These receptors came from a woman aged 45-65 years with alopecia areata. Some clones in this sample may be carry-over from other donors' samples.

This chain connects TRBV7-6 to TRBJ1-1; D possibly corresponds to TRBD1 (5 bases). V was shortened by 6 bases and J by 3 bases, with 11 bases between the two germline ends. Germline V gene data show CDR1 as SGHVS and CDR2 as FNYEAQ. The CDR3 has 13 amino acids. CDR3 residues: CASSARGYTEAFF. The CDR3 DNA sequence: TGTGCCAGCAGTGCCCGGGGGTACACTGAAGCTTTCTTT. The full variable domain, rest sourced from reference TRBV7-6 and TRBJ1-1, is GAGVSQSPRYKVTKRGQDVALRCDPISGHVSLYWYRQALGQGPEFLTYFNYEAQQDKSGLPNDRFSAERPEGSISTLTIQRTEQRDSAMYRCASSARGYTEAFFGQGTRLTVV.

This sequence joins TRBV3-1 and TRBJ1-1; the D is unclear. This CDR3 contains 15 residues. Trimming took off 6 bases at V and 3 bases at J, with 17 bases between the two ends. Germline V gene lookup returns CDR1 LGHDT and CDR2 YNNKEL (reference sequence). The CDR3, as DNA: TGTGCCAGCAGTCTTGGACTGTCGGGATACACTGAAGCTTTCTTT. The encoded protein is CASSLGLSGYTEAFF.

This clonotype was counted only a few times. The chain carries TRBV15 and TRBJ1-4, with unresolved D. Germline V gene data show CDR1 as LNHNV and CDR2 as YYDKDF (reference sequence). Between the trimmed V and J ends, which lost 5 bases and 0 bases, there was a span of 10 bases. The CDR3 contains 15 residues. CDR3 coding DNA: TGTGCCACCAGCCCCGCGGGGACAACTAATGAAAAACTGTTTTTT. This gives the protein CATSPAGTTNEKLFF.

The chain has TRBV19 and TRBJ2-2; D possibly corresponds to TRBD2 (6 bases). Germline lookup yields CDR1 LNHDA and CDR2 SQIVND (reference sequence). Trimming took off 11 bases at V and 0 bases at J, with 10 bases between the two ends. The length of the CDR3 is 13 residues. This chain's CDR3 is CASGESNTGELFF. DNA of the CDR3: TGTGCCTCGGGGGAATCGAACACCGGGGAGCTGTTTTTT.

The chain links TRBV20-1 to TRBJ1-4; possibly TRBD1 for D (5 bases). V lost 0 bases to trimming and J lost 7 bases, with 12 bases between them. Germline lookup yields CDR1 DFQATT and CDR2 SNEGSKA (reference sequence). The length of the CDR3 is 14 residues. CDR3 sequence: CSARDPPDSEKLFF. The DNA for the CDR3 is TGCAGTGCTAGAGATCCCCCCGACAGTGAAAAACTGTTTTTT.

This clonotype turned up a few times. The chain joins TRBV9 to TRBJ1-1; D possibly corresponds to TRBD1 (6 bases). The ends were cut back, 5 bases at V and 1 base at J, with 12 bases in the middle. The CDR3 covers 14 residues. Germline lookup yields CDR1 SGDLS and CDR2 YYNGEE. CDR3 DNA: TGTGCCAGCAGTGCGGACAGTCAGAACACTGAAGCTTTCTTT. Its protein product is CASSADSQNTEAFF.

The sample holds a few counts of this clonotype. This chain connects TRBV28 to TRBJ2-1, with 9 bases fitting TRBD2. The germline V gene encodes CDR1 MDHEN and CDR2 SYDVKM. The CDR3 has 18 amino acids. The J segment lost 2 bases and the V segment lost 4 bases, leaving 12 bases of the junction unmatched. The CDR3 here is CASSSPRGGAQPYNEQFF. CDR3 bases: TGTGCCAGCAGTTCCCCCCGCGGGGGGGCCCAACCCTACAATGAGCAGTTCTTC.

The chain is built from TRBV5-1 and TRBJ2-1, with 11 bases identical to TRBD2. CDR3 length: 16 residues. CDR1 and CDR2 from the germline V gene are SGHRS and YFSETQ. V shed 4 bases and J 2 bases; nucleotides not matched to a gene: 5. CDR3 sequence (DNA): TGCGCCAGCAGCCCCGGGACTAGCGGTCCCTACAATGAGCAGTTCTTC. Translating it yields CASSPGTSGPYNEQFF.

This clonotype came up many times. The rearrangement links TRBV29-1 to TRBJ2-4; D is ambiguous. V was trimmed by 1 base and J by 2 bases, leaving 9 bases between them. The CDR3 sequence is 14 residues long. Germline CDR1 and CDR2: SQVTM and ANQGSEA. The CDR3 protein is CSVEGRASKNIQYF. The CDR3 DNA reads TGCAGCGTTGAAGGCCGGGCTTCCAAAAACATTCAGTACTTC.

This clonotype was seen at least ten times. The genes are TRBV7-8 and TRBJ1-2; 9 bases are a match to TRBD1. The CDR3 loop spans 13 amino acids. Looked up from germline, CDR1 is SGHVS and CDR2 is FQNEAQ. With 4 bases clipped from V and 6 bases from J, the junction kept 3 bases outside the gene matches. The chain's CDR3 is CASSSDRGDGYTF. The CDR3 DNA reads as TGTGCCAGCAGCTCAGACAGGGGGGATGGCTACACCTTC.

This clonotype was seen more than once but under ten times. The genes are TRBV4-2 and TRBJ1-5; weak D call: TRBD1 (5 bases). CDR1 and CDR2 (germline): LGHNA, YNFKEQ. This CDR3 is 18 amino acids long. V was pared by 1 base and J by 0 bases, with 16 bases between. The CDR3 nucleotides read TGTGCCAGCAGCCAAGTTCTGGGGGACGTGTATAGCAATCAGCCCCAGCATTTT. Encoded protein: CASSQVLGDVYSNQPQHF.

This clonotype was counted only a few times. J is TRBJ1-3 and V is TRBV7-9; TRBD1 is a possible D gene (5 bases). The CDR3 runs to 15 residues. Germline loops: CDR1 SEHNR, CDR2 FQNEAQ (reference sequence). V lost 5 bases, J lost 2 bases, and 13 bases lay in between. CDR3 DNA: TGTGCCAGCAGCCCCCTCGGGGGGGCTGGAAACACCATATATTTT. This codes for CASSPLGGAGNTIYF.

This clonotype was detected many times. The chain recombines TRBV13 with TRBJ1-2, with D maybe TRBD1 (6 bases). Germline V lookup: CDR1 PRHDT, CDR2 FYEKMQ (reference sequence). The CDR3 covers 17 residues. The V and J ends lost 2 bases and 1 base respectively, with 17 bases between them. CDR3 amino acids: CASSLWGEQGFNYGYTF. The CDR3 DNA is TGTGCCAGCAGCTTATGGGGCGAACAGGGATTTAACTATGGCTACACCTTC.